This TCR beta chain was obtained from a study of cytomegalovirus exposure and HLA in healthy donors. Study-level points and caveats: Presence/absence analyses assumed roughly uniform sequencing depth across donors, which may not hold. Previous analysis showed most TCR beta V segments were productive about 87% or about 30% of the time. Highly shared sequence variants in one cluster were likely a sequencing artifact. The availability of immune exposure information extended only to CMV serostatus.

Primers: 60 Vbeta forward and 13 Jbeta reverse. Clones were sequenced by immunoSEQ multiplex PCR, and TCRdb holds only the in-frame ones, with some missing. The table lists around 150,000 clones, approximately 75% of them singletons, with 3.7% in the top ten. About this clone: The antigen remains unidentified.

The clonotype originates from a man younger than 45 in good health and CMV-seropositive. Specimen: PBMCs.

DNA for the CDR3: TGTGCCAGCAGCGGGGGATCGGGCTCTGGGGCCAACGTCCTGACTTTC. As protein: CASSGGSGSGANVLTF. The chain uses TRBV6-4 and TRBJ2-6; perhaps TRBD2 as D (6 bases). Trimming stripped 6 bases from V and 0 bases from J, with 12 bases between. The CDR3 length is 16 residues. Germline V CDR1 and CDR2: MRHNA, SNTAGT.